This T cell receptor beta chain was sequenced in a study of blood T cell repertoires in COVID-19. Sequencing was performed with immunoSEQ multiplex PCR; in TCRdb, only in-frame clones are kept and a portion is missing. The sample has around 57,000 clones; 80% to 90% are singletons. J was trimmed by 2 bases and V by 2 bases; bases with no gene match: 10. The germline CDR1 and CDR2 sequences are SGHVS and FNYEAQ. This CDR3 contains 17 residues. The chain is built from TRBV7-6 and TRBJ2-3, with TRBD1 matching 7 bases. The sequenced material came from peripheral blood. The TCR was taken from a woman older than 75 with active COVID-19. This CDR3 is CASSLWGGQEITDTQYF. The CDR3 coding sequence is TGTGCCAGCAGCTTATGGGGCGGACAGGAGATCACAGATACGCAGTATTTT.